The 20 T cell receptor beta chains presented below share a single source sample, sequenced in a study of blood T cells in healthy people across ages. It was with a sample-barcoded 5' primer and a J-beta primer mix that a second PCR of roughly 7 to 12 cycles was run. Via MiXCR, TCRdb re-called the 5' RACE reads, giving one row per CDR3 protein. The data show some 670,000 distinct CDR3 sequences, approximately 52% seen once. Sequenced material: blood. Every receptor here comes from a woman older than 75 in good health.

This clonotype showed up many times. The J gene is TRBJ2-2, the V gene TRBV6-6; 9 bases fit TRBD2. CDR1 is MNHNY and CDR2 is SVGAGI in the germline V gene (reference sequence). Trimming at V came to 4 bases and at J to 1 base, leaving 4 bases not matched to a gene. The CDR3 has 16 amino acids. The CDR3 loop is CASSFGLARNTGELFF. The CDR3 DNA reads TGTGCCAGCAGTTTCGGACTAGCGAGGAACACCGGGGAGCTGTTTTTT.

V usage is TRBV7-9 and J usage is TRBJ1-5, with D tentatively TRBD1 (6 bases). The CDR3 contains 14 residues. In germline, CDR1 is SEHNR, CDR2 FQNEAQ (reference sequence). V lost 1 base to trimming and J lost 3 bases, with 7 bases between them. The CDR3 region has the DNA TGTGCCAGCAGCTTAGACAGGGTCAATCAGCCCCAGCATTTT. It encodes CASSLDRVNQPQHF. Filled out from reference TRBV7-9 and TRBJ1-5, the complete variable domain reads DTGVSQNPRHKITKRGQNVTFRCDPISEHNRLYWYRQTLGQGPEFLTYFQNEAQLEKSRLLSDRFSAERPKGSFSTLEIQRTEQGDSAMYLCASSLDRVNQPQHFGDGTRLSIL.

The genes are TRBV4-1 and TRBJ2-3; possible D gene TRBD2, 5 bases. Looked up from germline, CDR1 is MGHRA and CDR2 is YSYEKL. The CDR3 runs 14 residues. The V end was cut by 7 bases, the J end by 2 bases, with 13 bases between. CDR3 bases: TGCGCCAGCAAAAGCGAGGGATACACAGATACGCAGTATTTT. This translates into CASKSEGYTDTQYF.

This clonotype has only one observation. This may stem from a read error, because a much larger clone lies one nucleotide away. The rearrangement uses TRBV7-2 and TRBJ2-5; D may be TRBD2 (6 bases). The CDR3 is 13 amino acids. The germline V gene has CDR1 SGHTA and CDR2 FQGNSA. The DNA of the CDR3 is TGTGCCATCAGCCGGGGGTCTAGGGAGACCCAGTACTTC. Translation: CAISRGSRETQYF.

The rearrangement links TRBV28 to TRBJ1-1, with D tentatively TRBD1 (6 bases). Trimming removed 5 bases from V and 6 bases from J, with 19 bases in between. Per germline, CDR1 MDHEN and CDR2 SYDVKM. The CDR3 is 15 residues long. CDR3 DNA sequence: TGTGCCAGCAGTACAGGATCCTTGGAGGGGGCTGAAGCTTTCTTT. It encodes CASSTGSLEGAEAFF.

The rearrangement joins TRBV25-1 to TRBJ2-6, with no clear D. This CDR3 region has 13 residues. The V end lost 10 bases, the J end lost 1 base, and 8 bases lay between the germline ends. Per germline, CDR1 MGHDK and CDR2 SYGVNS. CDR3 residues: CATQASGANVLTF. DNA for the CDR3: TGTGCCACCCAGGCATCTGGGGCCAACGTCCTGACTTTC.

This rearrangement joins TRBV27 to TRBJ1-2; D might be TRBD1 (5 bases). V was pared by 5 bases and J by 6 bases, with 16 bases between. The CDR3 has 14 residues. Germline V gene sequence: CDR1 MNHEY, CDR2 SMNVEV (reference sequence). As DNA, the CDR3 is TGTGCCAGCAGTAGGAACGGGGCCTTGGATGGCTACACCTTC. Translating it yields CASSRNGALDGYTF.

This clonotype was seen repeatedly, ten times or more. The chain combines TRBV6-1 with TRBJ2-1; D call uncertain. Germline V gene data show CDR1 as MNHNS and CDR2 as SASEGT. This CDR3 comprises 15 residues. Trimming took off 6 bases at V and 5 bases at J, with 17 bases between the two ends. CDR3 sequence (DNA): TGTGCCAGCAGGGAACATGTAGGGCTAGACAATGAGCAGTTCTTC. It specifies CASREHVGLDNEQFF.

Regarding this clonotype: Being one base from a much bigger clone, this may be a read error. The rearrangement links TRBV28 to TRBJ2-5, with D perhaps matching TRBD2 (6 bases). This CDR3 is 13 amino acids long. Germline CDR1 is MDHEN and CDR2 is SYDVKM. For the CDR3, the DNA is TGTGCCGGCAGCCGGAGGGGCCTGGACGGGAAGTACTTC. This gives the protein CAGSRRGLDGKYF. The complete variable domain, with remaining parts taken from reference TRBV28 and TRBJ2-5, reads DVKVTQSSRYLVKRTGEKVFLECVQDMDHENMFWYRQDPGLGLRLIYFSYDVKMKEKGDIPEGYSVSREKKERFSLILESASTNQTSMYLCAGSRRGLDGKYFGPGTRLLVL.

The chain has TRBV28 and TRBJ2-5; 13 nucleotides match TRBD2. Germline CDR1 and CDR2: MDHEN and SYDVKM. The CDR3 sequence is 16 residues long. Trimming cost V 8 bases and J 1 base; bases outside gene matches: 7. The CDR3 bases are TGTGCCAGCGTACTCGGGACTAGCGGGGCCCAAGAGACCCAGTACTTC. As protein: CASVLGTSGAQETQYF.

This sequence joins TRBV7-2 and TRBJ2-6; D possibly corresponds to TRBD1 (6 bases). Germline V gene sequence: CDR1 SGHTA, CDR2 FQGNSA. The CDR3 consists of 13 residues. V lost 2 bases and J 16 bases, leaving 15 bases between the germline ends. The CDR3: CASSLYRVGELTF. The CDR3 bases are TGTGCCAGCAGCTTATACAGGGTTGGAGAGCTGACTTTC.

The chain joins TRBV20-1 to TRBJ2-2, with D maybe TRBD2 (5 bases). V was pared by 4 bases and J by 0 bases, with 15 bases between. The CDR3 totals 16 residues. CDR1 is DFQATT and CDR2 is SNEGSKA in the germline V gene (reference sequence). The CDR3, as DNA: TGCAGTGCTACCCCTTGGGGAGCGGCGAACACCGGGGAGCTGTTTTTT. Translating gives CSATPWGAANTGELFF.

The CDR3 DNA reads as TGTGCCAGCAGCCAAGATGGTCTAGCGCAAGAGACCCAGTTCTTC. This codes for CASSQDGLAQETQFF. The gene calls are TRBV3-1 and TRBJ2-5, with D possibly being TRBD2 (6 bases). The end of the DNA fits TRBJ2-1 better, so the J call may be wrong. Germline V gives CDR1 LGHDT, CDR2 YNNKEL (reference sequence). CDR3 size: 15 residues.

The rearrangement links TRBV5-1 to TRBJ2-1; 7 bases map to TRBD2. The CDR3 sequence is 16 residues long. The V and J ends lost 4 bases and 4 bases, in that order; junction bases with no gene match: 11. Germline V lookup: CDR1 SGHRS, CDR2 YFSETQ. The CDR3 region has the DNA TGCGCCAGCAGCCGAGCGTACCTAGCGGAATACAATGAGCAGTTCTTC. Translation gives CASSRAYLAEYNEQFF.

V and J are TRBV5-1 and TRBJ2-5; no clear D. The CDR3 spans 13 residues. Germline-derived CDR1 and CDR2 are SGHRS and YFSETQ. With 1 base removed from V and 5 bases from J, the gap between germline ends came to 9 bases. The CDR3 loop reads CASSLRFAETQYF. In DNA, the CDR3 is TGCGCCAGCAGCTTGCGATTCGCGGAGACCCAGTACTTC.

The chain has TRBV3-1 and TRBJ2-3; 8 nucleotides agree with TRBD1. The germline V gene has CDR1 LGHDT and CDR2 YNNKEL (reference sequence). The V gene end was trimmed by 4 bases and the J gene end by 4 bases; junction bases not matched to a gene: 7. CDR3 length: 15 residues. The CDR3 DNA sequence: TGTGCCAGCAGCCCCGACAGGGGCGCGGCAGATACGCAGTATTTT. Its protein product is CASSPDRGAADTQYF.

J is TRBJ2-7 and V is TRBV20-1; TRBD2 matches 13 bases. Unmatched junction bases numbered 5, after V lost 3 bases and J lost 6 bases. Germline V CDR1 and CDR2: DFQATT, SNEGSKA (reference sequence). The length of the CDR3 is 14 residues. DNA for the CDR3: TGCAGTGCTAGGCGGACTAGCGGGAGCAGCGAGCAGTACTTC. It specifies CSARRTSGSSEQYF.

This clonotype was counted once. A read error may be the cause here, since a much bigger clone is one base away. The chain combines TRBV7-3 with TRBJ2-5; D perhaps matches TRBD1 (5 bases). With 4 bases removed from V and 11 bases from J, the gap between germline ends came to 23 bases. Germline V CDR1 and CDR2: SGHTA, FQGTGA. There are 15 residues in the CDR3. The CDR3 nucleotides read TGTGCCAGCAGCTCTGCGGACAAACAACTTGGGAAGCAGTACTTC. This encodes CASSSADKQLGKQYF.

This clonotype was counted at least ten times. The rearrangement joins TRBV20-1 to TRBJ1-2, with D unclear. The CDR3 covers 9 residues. Trimming pared 5 bases from V and 6 bases from J, leaving 4 bases between. Germline values: CDR1 DFQATT, CDR2 SNEGSKA (reference sequence). The CDR3 region is CSAPNGYTF. Here the CDR3 DNA reads TGCAGTGCTCCGAATGGCTACACCTTC.

This clonotype has ten or more counts. The chain links TRBV28 to TRBJ2-7; maybe TRBD1 (6 bases). In germline, CDR1 is MDHEN, CDR2 SYDVKM. CDR3 length equals 14 residues. Trimming removed 5 bases at V and 1 base at J, with 12 bases between. CDR3 DNA: TGTGCCAGCAGTGGGGCCGGGACATCCTACGAGCAGTACTTC. Translation gives CASSGAGTSYEQYF.